A selection of T cell receptor beta chains follows, all from one sample in a study of cytomegalovirus exposure and HLA in healthy donors. This table comes from immunoSEQ multiplex PCR, and its TCRdb copy is limited to in-frame clones, with some not included. The data hold around 130,000 clones, with 74% observed a single time. The specimen sequenced was PBMCs. These receptors originate from a man in his forties in good health and CMV-seropositive. The CDR3 runs from the conserved cysteine through the conserved F or W. A D gene is named only where the DNA matches it firmly. Clone size is not always given. Where it is, it says once, few, many or a class for expanded clones.

size,length,J,D,V,DNA,CDR3
few,15,TRBJ1-1,TRBD1,TRBV5-6,TGTGCCAGCAGCCAGACAGGGATACAGGGCACTGAAGCTTTCTTT,CASSQTGIQGTEAFF
few,15,TRBJ2-7,NA,TRBV6-1,TGTGCCAGCAGTGAAGAAGAGACCTCAGGCTACGAGCAGTACTTC,CASSEEETSGYEQYF
NA,13,TRBJ1-1,TRBD1,TRBV5-8,TGTGCCAGCAGCTTGAACAGGGGATCTGAAGCTTTCTTT,CASSLNRGSEAFF
few,15,TRBJ1-5,TRBD1,TRBV7-8,TGTGCCAGCAGCTTAGGTTCAGGGGGCGGTCAGCCCCAGCATTTT,CASSLGSGGGQPQHF
NA,15,TRBJ2-7,TRBD2,TRBV18,TGTGCCAGCTCAGCGAGCGGGAGAGGTTCCTACGAGCAGTACTTC,CASSASGRGSYEQYF
NA,15,TRBJ2-3,TRBD2,TRBV27,TGTGCCAGCAGCCTCACTAGCGGTAGCACAGATACGCAGTATTTT,CASSLTSGSTDTQYF
NA,16,TRBJ1-6,NA,TRBV7-9,TGTGCCAGCAGCTTAGGGCAGGGCACTACCAATTCACCCCTCCACTTT,CASSLGQGTTNSPLHF
NA,14,TRBJ1-5,TRBD1,TRBV29-1,TGCAGCGTCGTGACAGGGGGAGGCAATCAGCCCCAGCATTTT,CSVVTGGGNQPQHF
NA,15,TRBJ2-3,NA,TRBV28,TGTGCCAGCAGTTTATGGGCTATCGGGGCAGATACGCAGTATTTT,CASSLWAIGADTQYF
NA,15,TRBJ2-7,TRBD2,TRBV5-6,TGTGCCAGCAGCTTACTAGCGGGAGTACAATACGAGCAGTACTTC,CASSLLAGVQYEQYF
NA,16,TRBJ1-6,TRBD1,TRBV5-4,TGTGCCAGCAGCTCAGGACAGGGGGCGAAAAATTCACCCCTCCACTTT,CASSSGQGAKNSPLHF
NA,13,TRBJ2-4,TRBD1,TRBV28,TGTGCCAGCGGGGTCTCACAGGGGAACATTCAGTACTTC,CASGVSQGNIQYF
few,13,TRBJ1-2,TRBD1,TRBV27,TGTGCCAGCAGTTTCTACAGGGGTTATGGCTACACCTTC,CASSFYRGYGYTF
NA,15,TRBJ1-2,NA,TRBV5-1,TGCGCCAGCAGCCCCGGACAGCCTGGGAACTATGGCTACACCTTC,CASSPGQPGNYGYTF
NA,13,TRBJ1-1,NA,TRBV4-2,TGTGCCAGCACGGGGTCCCGGAACACTGAAGCTTTCTTT,CASTGSRNTEAFF
NA,14,TRBJ2-7,NA,TRBV6-5,TGTGCCAGCAGTTTCTATCGACACTCCTACGAGCAGTACTTC,CASSFYRHSYEQYF
NA,14,TRBJ1-4,NA,TRBV7-9,TGTGCCAGCAGCTTAGGCGCAACTAATGAAAAACTGTTTTTT,CASSLGATNEKLFF
NA,14,TRBJ2-7,NA,TRBV9,TGTGCCAGCAGTCTTGACGGAGCATCCCGCGAGCAGTACTTC,CASSLDGASREQYF
NA,14,TRBJ2-2,NA,TRBV28,TGTGCCCCCCCCAGCAGGGGGGCCGCCGGGGAGCTGTTTTTT,CAPPSRGAAGELFF
NA,15,TRBJ2-1,NA,TRBV7-9,TGTGCCAGCAGCCGCTGGTCCAGCTCCTACAATGAGCAGTTCTTC,CASSRWSSSYNEQFF
NA,14,TRBJ1-2,TRBD1,TRBV27,TGTGCCAGCGCTTTGGGGACAGGGGTCAGTGGCTACACCTTC,CASALGTGVSGYTF
NA,14,TRBJ1-2,TRBD1,TRBV2,TGTGCCAGCAGTGAAGGACAGGGCCGATATGGCTACACCTTC,CASSEGQGRYGYTF
NA,13,TRBJ1-1,NA,TRBV25-1,TGTGCCAGCAGGCCCCGGGTGGACACTGAAGCTTTCTTT,CASRPRVDTEAFF
once,16,TRBJ1-1,NA,TRBV15,TGTGCCACCAGCCGCGGGTCGGGAAAGAAGAACACTGAAGCTTTCTTT,CATSRGSGKKNTEAFF
NA,16,TRBJ1-1,NA,TRBV30,TGTGCCTGGAGGAGAGTGGGTTGGGGGCCGAACACTGAAGCTTTCTTT,CAWRRVGWGPNTEAFF
NA,15,TRBJ1-1,TRBD1,TRBV5-6,TGTGCCAGCAGGTCGGGGGGACAGGGTCGCACTGAAGCTTTCTTT,CASRSGGQGRTEAFF
NA,16,TRBJ2-7,TRBD1,TRBV5-8,TGTGCCAGCAGCCCCGAAGTGGACAGGGTGGTGTACGAGCAGTACTTC,CASSPEVDRVVYEQYF
once,15,TRBJ2-7,TRBD2,TRBV6-6,TGTGCCAGCAGGGAGACTAGCGGGAGCCCCTACGAGCAGTACTTC,CASRETSGSPYEQYF
NA,16,TRBJ2-3,TRBD2,TRBV9,TGTGCCAGCAGCGTAGGACTAGCGGGAGTATCAGATACGCAGTATTTT,CASSVGLAGVSDTQYF
NA,14,TRBJ2-5,NA,TRBV27,TGTGCCAGCAGTTCCTTCGACAGGTGGGAGACCCAGTACTTC,CASSSFDRWETQYF
NA,16,TRBJ2-3,NA,TRBV19,TGTGCCAGTAGTATCTTGGCGGGCCTCGGCACAGATACGCAGTATTTT,CASSILAGLGTDTQYF
few,16,TRBJ2-7,TRBD2,TRBV13,TGTGCCAGCAGACCCCCCGAGGGACTAGTCTCCCGCGAGCAGTACTTC,CASRPPEGLVSREQYF
NA,15,TRBJ2-7,TRBD2,TRBV11-1,TGTGCCAGCAGCCTTGGGACTAGCGGACCCTACGAGCAGTACTTC,CASSLGTSGPYEQYF
NA,15,TRBJ1-6,NA,TRBV30,TGTGCCTGGAGTGTAAGAGGACAGATTAATTCACCCCTCCACTTT,CAWSVRGQINSPLHF
NA,14,TRBJ2-7,TRBD1,TRBV28,TGTGCCAGCAGCTACCGGGACAGGGTGTACGAGCAGTACTTC,CASSYRDRVYEQYF
NA,17,TRBJ1-4,NA,TRBV23-1,TGCGCCAGCAGTCTATTCCTAGTAGACAGGCCGAATGAAAAACTGTTTTTT,CASSLFLVDRPNEKLFF
NA,14,TRBJ1-1,NA,TRBV6-1,TGTGCCAGCAGCCGGACCCCGGAGGAGGCTGAAGCTTTCTTT,CASSRTPEEAEAFF
once,14,TRBJ2-7,NA,TRBV6-5,TGTGCCAGCAGTTTCCGCGGTCTCTCCTACGAGCAGTACTTC,CASSFRGLSYEQYF
NA,15,TRBJ2-2,NA,TRBV6-5,TGTGCCAGCAGTTATCTGGCAGGGGGGACCGGGGAGCTGTTTTTT,CASSYLAGGTGELFF
few,16,TRBJ1-5,TRBD1,TRBV18,TGTGCCAGCTCACCCCTCGGGACAGTCGGCAATCAGCCCCAGCATTTT,CASSPLGTVGNQPQHF